Listed below are T cell receptor beta chains from one sample, sequenced in a study of PD-1 blockade in classical Hodgkin lymphoma. Sequencing was performed with immunoSEQ multiplex PCR; in TCRdb, only in-frame clones are kept and a portion is missing. The sample has approximately 20,000 clones; roughly 80% are singletons. The source was peripheral blood mononuclear cells (PBMCs), collected before the second cycle of nivolumab. The receptors were sampled from a human donor with classical Hodgkin lymphoma. Each CDR3 is given with its conserved first and last residue. A D gene is named only where the DNA matches it firmly. Size is omitted from some rows. Given values are once, few, many or a class for expanded clones.

CDR3aa: CASSFNQGPGTGELFF; CDR3nt: TGCGCCAGCAGCTTCAACCAGGGGCCAGGCACCGGGGAGCTGTTTTTT; j_gene: TRBJ2-2; d_gene: .; v_gene: TRBV5-1; abundance: .
CDR3aa: CASSPTGTGTSEQYF; CDR3nt: TGCGCCAGCAGCCCGACCGGGACAGGGACGTCCGAGCAGTACTTC; j_gene: TRBJ2-7; d_gene: TRBD1; v_gene: TRBV5-1; abundance: .
CDR3aa: CASSLVRASEAFF; CDR3nt: TGTGCCAGCAGTTTAGTCCGAGCTTCTGAAGCTTTCTTT; j_gene: TRBJ1-1; d_gene: .; v_gene: TRBV28; abundance: .
CDR3aa: CASSLFEGEETQYF; CDR3nt: TGTGCCAGCAGTTTATTTGAGGGTGAAGAGACCCAGTACTTC; j_gene: TRBJ2-5; d_gene: .; v_gene: TRBV28; abundance: .
CDR3aa: CARTSPYNEQFF; CDR3nt: TGTGCCAGAACTAGTCCCTACAATGAGCAGTTCTTC; j_gene: TRBJ2-1; d_gene: .; v_gene: TRBV9; abundance: .
CDR3aa: CASGAPPGNEQFF; CDR3nt: TGTGCCAGCGGAGCGCCTCCCGGGAATGAGCAGTTCTTC; j_gene: TRBJ2-1; d_gene: .; v_gene: TRBV6-6; abundance: .
CDR3aa: CAISILGGTSNGEQYF; CDR3nt: TGTGCCATCAGTATTCTGGGGGGGACCTCGAATGGAGAGCAGTACTTC; j_gene: TRBJ2-7; d_gene: TRBD2; v_gene: TRBV10-3; abundance: .
CDR3aa: CASSEWREPAYNEQFF; CDR3nt: TGTGCCAGCAGTGAATGGCGGGAGCCTGCCTACAATGAGCAGTTCTTC; j_gene: TRBJ2-1; d_gene: TRBD2; v_gene: TRBV6-1; abundance: few
CDR3aa: CASGLAARTDTQYF; CDR3nt: TGTGCTAGTGGTTTGGCGGCGAGAACAGATACGCAGTATTTT; j_gene: TRBJ2-3; d_gene: .; v_gene: TRBV12-5; abundance: .
CDR3aa: CATGQGSYEQYF; CDR3nt: TGTGCCACCGGACAGGGCTCCTACGAGCAGTACTTC; j_gene: TRBJ2-7; d_gene: TRBD1; v_gene: TRBV10-3; abundance: .
CDR3aa: CASSLVSGEQYF; CDR3nt: TGTGCCAGCAGCTTAGTTAGTGGAGAGCAGTACTTC; j_gene: TRBJ2-7; d_gene: .; v_gene: TRBV7-8; abundance: .
CDR3aa: CASSKTGDETQYF; CDR3nt: TGTGCCAGCAGTAAGACAGGGGATGAGACCCAGTACTTC; j_gene: TRBJ2-5; d_gene: TRBD1; v_gene: TRBV5-4; abundance: .
CDR3aa: CASTPRENQPQHF; CDR3nt: TGTGCCAGTACCCCTCGGGAAAATCAGCCCCAGCATTTT; j_gene: TRBJ1-5; d_gene: .; v_gene: TRBV19; abundance: few
CDR3aa: CASGPRSSYEQYF; CDR3nt: TGTGCCAGCGGACCAAGGAGTTCCTACGAGCAGTACTTC; j_gene: TRBJ2-7; d_gene: .; v_gene: TRBV27; abundance: .
CDR3aa: CASSSRGRYSNEQFF; CDR3nt: TGTGCCAGCAGCTCCCGGGGACGGTATTCGAATGAGCAGTTCTTC; j_gene: TRBJ2-1; d_gene: .; v_gene: TRBV7-2; abundance: .
CDR3aa: CASLDRGIYNEQFF; CDR3nt: TGTGCCAGTCTGGACAGGGGTATTTACAATGAGCAGTTCTTC; j_gene: TRBJ2-1; d_gene: TRBD1; v_gene: TRBV6-1; abundance: .
CDR3aa: CASSFRAGVGTGELFF; CDR3nt: TGTGCCAGCAGCTTTAGAGCGGGAGTGGGCACCGGGGAGCTGTTTTTT; j_gene: TRBJ2-2; d_gene: TRBD2; v_gene: TRBV11-2; abundance: .
CDR3aa: CARFEEAWEQYF; CDR3nt: TGTGCCAGGTTTGAGGAAGCCTGGGAGCAGTACTTC; j_gene: TRBJ2-7; d_gene: .; v_gene: TRBV21-1; abundance: .
CDR3aa: CASRGKAYEQYF; CDR3nt: TGTGCCAGTAGGGGGAAGGCCTACGAGCAGTACTTC; j_gene: TRBJ2-7; d_gene: .; v_gene: TRBV19; abundance: .
CDR3aa: CASSQGQSEAFF; CDR3nt: TGTGCCAGCAGCCAGGGACAGTCTGAAGCTTTCTTT; j_gene: TRBJ1-1; d_gene: TRBD1; v_gene: TRBV6-5; abundance: .
CDR3aa: CASSPGGYEKLFF; CDR3nt: TGTGCCAGCTCACCGGGCGGTTATGAAAAACTGTTTTTT; j_gene: TRBJ1-4; d_gene: .; v_gene: TRBV18; abundance: .
CDR3aa: CASSMLTGELFF; CDR3nt: TGTGCCAGTAGTATGCTCACCGGGGAGCTGTTTTTT; j_gene: TRBJ2-2; d_gene: .; v_gene: TRBV19; abundance: .
CDR3aa: CASSIGARAGVPHEQYF; CDR3nt: TGTGCCAGTAGTATAGGGGCCCGGGCGGGAGTCCCCCACGAGCAGTACTTC; j_gene: TRBJ2-7; d_gene: TRBD2; v_gene: TRBV19; abundance: .
CDR3aa: CSVDRAGTGELFF; CDR3nt: TGCAGCGTTGACAGGGCTGGCACCGGGGAGCTGTTTTTT; j_gene: TRBJ2-2; d_gene: .; v_gene: TRBV29-1; abundance: .
CDR3aa: CASSPRTGPNEQFF; CDR3nt: TGTGCCAGCAGCCCCAGGACAGGTCCCAATGAGCAGTTCTTC; j_gene: TRBJ2-1; d_gene: TRBD1; v_gene: TRBV14; abundance: .
CDR3aa: CASSLSGGSRTDTQYF; CDR3nt: TGTGCCAGCAGCTTATCTGGCGGGAGCCGCACAGATACGCAGTATTTT; j_gene: TRBJ2-3; d_gene: TRBD2; v_gene: TRBV13; abundance: .
CDR3aa: CASSPPRGGVYEQYF; CDR3nt: TGTGCCAGCTCACCACCGCGAGGGGGCGTTTACGAGCAGTACTTC; j_gene: TRBJ2-7; d_gene: TRBD1; v_gene: TRBV18; abundance: .
CDR3aa: CASSPRASGSFNEQFF; CDR3nt: TGTGCCAGCTCACCACGGGCTAGCGGTTCCTTCAATGAGCAGTTCTTC; j_gene: TRBJ2-1; d_gene: TRBD2; v_gene: TRBV18; abundance: .
CDR3aa: CASMTGETQYF; CDR3nt: TGTGCCAGTATGACGGGAGAGACCCAGTACTTC; j_gene: TRBJ2-5; d_gene: .; v_gene: TRBV19; abundance: once
CDR3aa: CASSLLQAEAQGYTF; CDR3nt: TGCGCCAGCAGCTTGCTCCAGGCCGAAGCTCAAGGCTACACCTTC; j_gene: TRBJ1-2; d_gene: .; v_gene: TRBV5-1; abundance: .
CDR3aa: CASSSSGDEQFF; CDR3nt: TGTGCCAGCAGTTCCAGCGGTGACGAGCAGTTCTTC; j_gene: TRBJ2-1; d_gene: .; v_gene: TRBV6-6; abundance: .
CDR3aa: CASSSGRNTEAFF; CDR3nt: TGTGCCAGCAGCTCCGGGAGGAACACTGAAGCTTTCTTT; j_gene: TRBJ1-1; d_gene: .; v_gene: TRBV2; abundance: few
CDR3aa: CASSGDRARSEQFF; CDR3nt: TGTGCCAGCAGTGGGGACAGGGCCCGAAGTGAGCAGTTCTTC; j_gene: TRBJ2-1; d_gene: TRBD1; v_gene: TRBV6-1; abundance: few
CDR3aa: CATQQGDSNQPQHF; CDR3nt: TGCGCCACCCAACAGGGGGATAGCAATCAGCCCCAGCATTTT; j_gene: TRBJ1-5; d_gene: TRBD1; v_gene: TRBV10-2; abundance: .
CDR3aa: CASSQELIGAGTEAFF; CDR3nt: TGCGCCAGCAGCCAAGAGCTTATCGGGGCGGGCACTGAAGCTTTCTTT; j_gene: TRBJ1-1; d_gene: .; v_gene: TRBV4-1; abundance: once
CDR3aa: CASSVGLAGGLADTQYF; CDR3nt: TGTGCCAGCAGCGTAGGGCTAGCGGGAGGGCTGGCAGATACGCAGTATTTT; j_gene: TRBJ2-3; d_gene: TRBD2; v_gene: TRBV9; abundance: .
CDR3aa: CASSDYRNTEAFF; CDR3nt: TGTGCCAGCAGTGATTACAGGAACACTGAAGCTTTCTTT; j_gene: TRBJ1-1; d_gene: .; v_gene: TRBV6-1; abundance: once
CDR3aa: CASSQERTGGSTNEKLFF; CDR3nt: TGCGCCAGCAGCCAAGAAAGGACAGGGGGATCAACTAATGAAAAACTGTTTTTT; j_gene: TRBJ1-4; d_gene: TRBD1; v_gene: TRBV4-1; abundance: .
CDR3aa: CASSSLQGSGNTIYF; CDR3nt: TGTGCCAGCAGCTCGCTTCAGGGATCGGGAAACACCATATATTTT; j_gene: TRBJ1-3; d_gene: .; v_gene: TRBV5-4; abundance: .
CDR3aa: CASSLRQQLGMAQYF; CDR3nt: TGTGCCAGCAGTTTACGGCAACAGCTGGGGATGGCGCAGTATTTT; j_gene: TRBJ2-3; d_gene: .; v_gene: TRBV27; abundance: .
CDR3aa: CASSAAGLGTDTQYF; CDR3nt: TGTGCCAGCAGCGCGGCGGGCCTCGGCACAGATACGCAGTATTTT; j_gene: TRBJ2-3; d_gene: .; v_gene: TRBV9; abundance: .
CDR3aa: CASSWARGYEQYF; CDR3nt: TGTGCCAGCAGTTGGGCCAGGGGTTACGAGCAGTACTTC; j_gene: TRBJ2-7; d_gene: .; v_gene: TRBV6-5; abundance: .
CDR3aa: CASSPVGGVSYEQYF; CDR3nt: TGTGCCAGCAGCCCCGTGGGAGGGGTCTCCTACGAGCAGTACTTC; j_gene: TRBJ2-7; d_gene: TRBD2; v_gene: TRBV14; abundance: .
CDR3aa: CASSPGTVRTYEQYF; CDR3nt: TGTGCCAGCAGTCCGGGGACAGTGAGAACCTACGAGCAGTACTTC; j_gene: TRBJ2-7; d_gene: TRBD1; v_gene: TRBV28; abundance: .
CDR3aa: CASSRDGGTYNEQFF; CDR3nt: TGTGCCAGCAGCCGGGATGGGGGGACCTACAATGAGCAGTTCTTC; j_gene: TRBJ2-1; d_gene: .; v_gene: TRBV11-3; abundance: .
CDR3aa: CASSPSGQGTGGNTIYF; CDR3nt: TGTGCCAGCTCACCATCGGGACAGGGGACGGGAGGAAACACCATATATTTT; j_gene: TRBJ1-3; d_gene: TRBD1; v_gene: TRBV18; abundance: .
CDR3aa: CASSTTSGSSYNEQFF; CDR3nt: TGTGCCAGTAGTACAACAAGCGGGAGCTCCTACAATGAGCAGTTCTTC; j_gene: TRBJ2-1; d_gene: TRBD2; v_gene: TRBV19; abundance: .
CDR3aa: CASSPPRTLNTEAFF; CDR3nt: TGTGCCAGCTCACCGCCCAGGACGCTGAACACTGAAGCTTTCTTT; j_gene: TRBJ1-1; d_gene: .; v_gene: TRBV18; abundance: .
CDR3aa: CASRGQWTGELFF; CDR3nt: TGTGCCAGCAGAGGACAGTGGACCGGGGAGCTGTTTTTT; j_gene: TRBJ2-2; d_gene: .; v_gene: TRBV6-1; abundance: few
CDR3aa: CASSHGTSGSDEQYF; CDR3nt: TGCGCCAGCAGTCACGGGACTAGCGGGTCTGACGAGCAGTACTTC; j_gene: TRBJ2-7; d_gene: TRBD2; v_gene: TRBV5-1; abundance: .
CDR3aa: CASFERGGGDRRQFF; CDR3nt: TGTGCCAGCTTTGAACGGGGAGGAGGAGATAGGCGGCAGTTCTTC; j_gene: TRBJ2-1; d_gene: .; v_gene: TRBV6-1; abundance: .
CDR3aa: CASSLRRTDEKLFF; CDR3nt: TGTGCCAGCAGCTTACGCCGGACGGATGAAAAACTGTTTTTT; j_gene: TRBJ1-4; d_gene: .; v_gene: TRBV11-2; abundance: .
CDR3aa: CASSFQGFGTEAFF; CDR3nt: TGCGCCAGCAGCTTCCAGGGATTCGGCACTGAAGCTTTCTTT; j_gene: TRBJ1-1; d_gene: .; v_gene: TRBV5-1; abundance: .
CDR3aa: CASSSQGGGYGYTF; CDR3nt: TGTGCCAGCAGTTCCCAGGGGGGCGGCTATGGCTACACCTTC; j_gene: TRBJ1-2; d_gene: TRBD1; v_gene: TRBV27; abundance: once
CDR3aa: CASSLTSGIVEQFF; CDR3nt: TGTGCCAGCAGCTTGACTAGCGGGATCGTTGAGCAGTTCTTC; j_gene: TRBJ2-1; d_gene: TRBD2; v_gene: TRBV9; abundance: .
CDR3aa: CASSEGQGSYEQYF; CDR3nt: TGTGCCAGCAGTGAGGGGCAGGGCTCCTACGAGCAGTACTTC; j_gene: TRBJ2-7; d_gene: .; v_gene: TRBV6-1; abundance: few
CDR3aa: CASSPATGGIAEAFF; CDR3nt: TGTGCCAGCAGTCCCGCCACAGGGGGGATCGCTGAAGCTTTCTTT; j_gene: TRBJ1-1; d_gene: TRBD1; v_gene: TRBV6-1; abundance: .
CDR3aa: CASSFPRQHNQPQHF; CDR3nt: TGTGCCAGCAGTTTCCCAAGACAGCATAATCAGCCCCAGCATTTT; j_gene: TRBJ1-5; d_gene: .; v_gene: TRBV28; abundance: .
CDR3aa: CASSRTPQQETQYF; CDR3nt: TGTGCCAGCAGTCGGACACCCCAACAAGAGACCCAGTACTTC; j_gene: TRBJ2-5; d_gene: .; v_gene: TRBV6-1; abundance: .